This TCR beta chain was retrieved from a study of blood T cell repertoires in COVID-19 (dated by TCRdb to about 2020). About the investigation overall: Samples covering the acute and convalescent phases of COVID-19 were provided by collaborators in the United States, Italy and Spain. The material from the prospective study consisted of cDNA or gDNA derived from T cells, B-cell-depleted T cells, or PBMCs. Deeply sampled blood TCRbeta repertoires from subjects exposed to, actively infected with, or recovered from COVID-19 were included in the dataset. A freely available public database, intended as a resource for researchers studying the immune response to SARS-CoV-2, is where the repertoires were released. The samples were drawn from the first 160 participants of the ongoing ImmuneRACE study and from 950 to 1,500 subjects provided by 6 global collaborators. Nearly every sample came with metadata listing a de-identified subject ID, COVID-19 status, age in years and sex. Where available, HLA class I and class II types were obtained from metadata supplied by the sample provider rather than from assay-based typing.

Enrolling through a virtual design, the prospective study's participants ranged in age from roughly 18 to 89 years and lived across more than 20 United States geographic areas. In the prospective study, participants were assigned to cohorts based on the clinical history participants reported in a screening survey and a study questionnaire. ImmuneRACE Cohort 3 recovered participants were defined by two consecutive negative NP/OP PCR tests, healthcare professional clearance, or symptom resolution. In the prospective study, mobile phlebotomists collected whole blood, serum and a nasopharyngeal or oropharyngeal swab from each participant. Additional blood draws and questionnaires over an approximately 2-month period could optionally be provided by prospective study participants. Prospective study blood samples were shipped either frozen or at room temperature before DNA extraction. TCRbeta CDR3 regions were amplified from genomic DNA using the immunoSEQ Assay, a bias-controlled multiplex PCR. In the source study's methods: Nucleated cell counts per sample were estimated from amplification of reference gene primers within the assay. To quantify the absolute abundance of each unique TCRbeta CDR3 rearrangement, sequence reads were collapsed and filtered. Productive Simpson clonality was computed per sample as the square root of Simpson's diversity index over productive rearrangements. The source is immuneACCESS, and TCRdb retained only in-frame sequences with V and J called. Part of the clones is not carried over; for the studies checked, unresolved V genes explain less than half of this, and the remainder is unexplained. The V and J calls and the clone size are those of that table, but D and trimming were determined from the DNA. This sample gives fewer than 300,000 clones in total; roughly 89% of them show up just once. The ten largest clones take up 8% to 10% of the sample.

What the research found in general, with its limitations: The amount of clinical and demographic metadata varied by source and participant and was provided uncurated.

Of note for this clone: Its antigen target is currently unknown. Per-nucleotide qualities are absent, and no much larger clonotype sits a single base away.

Sequenced sample: PBMCs or T cells enriched from blood (not recorded which). The TCR sequence derives from a man in his forties or fifties who had recovered from COVID-19.

CDR3 loop: CASTMGTGWSNEKLFF. The nucleotide sequence reads TGTGCCAGCACCATGGGGACAGGGTGGAGCAATGAAAAACTGTTTTTT. The receptor chain draws on TRBV7-9 and TRBJ1-4; 9 bases in the junction line up with TRBD1. From a lookup of the germline V gene (reference sequence), CDR1 and CDR2 are SEHNR and FQNEAQ. V ends up 7 bases short and J 5 bases short, with an unmatched junction base count of 11. Its CDR3 holds 16 amino acids, cysteine through phenylalanine. Only CDR3 DNA remains: 48 bases, in frame from the first base.